In this sample, the clone carrying this T cell receptor beta chain turned up a few times. Its antigen is as yet unknown. For the second PCR, which ran for roughly 6 to 12 cycles, a sample-barcoded 5' primer and a J-beta primer mix were used. The template-switch adaptor was a 5' adaptor with 12 random nucleotides. It tagged each cDNA molecule. MiXCR, applied by TCRdb to the 5' RACE reads, yields one record per CDR3 protein. The data show hundreds of thousands of distinct CDR3 sequences, roughly 26% seen once. The data were taken from a study of blood T cells in healthy people across ages. Broader study findings: Per million T cells, TCR beta diversity dropped about linearly as age rose. Conclusively comparing naive with antigen-experienced cells was impossible with unsorted PBMCs.

CDR3 length equals 14 residues. Germline CDR1 is SGHRS and CDR2 is YFSETQ. Each donor had around 10 milliliters of peripheral blood drawn. This receptor was taken from an elderly woman in good health. Sample: blood. This chain connects TRBV5-1 to TRBJ2-5, with 10 positions matching TRBD2. With the DNA end fitting TRBJ2-7 better, the J assignment may be wrong. The CDR3 DNA is TGCGCCAGCAGCTTGGCTAGCGGGGGTGGCGAGCAGTACTTC. Amino acid sequence: CASSLASGGGEQYF.